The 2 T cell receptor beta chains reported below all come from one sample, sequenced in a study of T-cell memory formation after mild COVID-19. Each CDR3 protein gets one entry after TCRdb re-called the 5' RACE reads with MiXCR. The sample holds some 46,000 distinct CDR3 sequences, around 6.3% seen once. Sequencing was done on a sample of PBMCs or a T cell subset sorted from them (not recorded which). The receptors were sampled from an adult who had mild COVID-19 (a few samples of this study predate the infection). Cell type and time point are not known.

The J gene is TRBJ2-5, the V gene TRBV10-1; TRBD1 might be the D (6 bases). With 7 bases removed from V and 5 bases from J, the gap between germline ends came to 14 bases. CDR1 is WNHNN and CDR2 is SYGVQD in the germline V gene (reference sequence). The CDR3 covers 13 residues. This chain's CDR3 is CASTSQGGETQYF. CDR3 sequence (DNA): TGCGCCAGCACCTCACAGGGTGGCGAGACCCAGTACTTC.

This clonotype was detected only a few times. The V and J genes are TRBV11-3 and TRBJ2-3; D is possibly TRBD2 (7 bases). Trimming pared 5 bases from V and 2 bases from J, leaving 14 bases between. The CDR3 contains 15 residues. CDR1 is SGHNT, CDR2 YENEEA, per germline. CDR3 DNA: TGTGCCAGCAGCGGGGGGGGCGGAACCACAGATACGCAGTATTTT. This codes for CASSGGGGTTDTQYF.